This is a list of T cell receptor beta chains from one sample in a study of beta chain features in type 1 diabetes. The method was immunoSEQ multiplex PCR; TCRdb's version includes in-frame clones alone and lacks a portion of them. Of 70,000 to 90,000 clones in the sample, around 32% were seen once. The sequenced sample consisted of stem cell memory CD4+ T cells from blood. The source of these receptors is a woman younger than 30 in good health. CDR3s include the opening cysteine and the closing phenylalanine or tryptophan. Each record gives: clone size, V gene, J gene, D gene, CDR3 protein, CDR3 DNA. D genes are given only for firm matches. Not all rows give a size; the values are once, few, many and, for expanded clones, a class.

clone_size: -
v_call: TRBV18
j_call: TRBJ2-2
d_call: TRBD2
cdr3_aa: CASAGLAANTGELFF
cdr3_nt: TGTGCCAGCGCAGGACTAGCAGCGAACACCGGGGAGCTGTTTTTT

clone_size: -
v_call: TRBV2
j_call: TRBJ2-7
d_call: TRBD1
cdr3_aa: CASSGRDRGHEQYF
cdr3_nt: TGTGCCAGCAGCGGCCGAGACAGGGGGCACGAGCAGTACTTC

clone_size: few
v_call: TRBV11-1
j_call: TRBJ1-6
d_call: -
cdr3_aa: CASGVGDSPLHF
cdr3_nt: TGTGCCAGCGGAGTAGGGGATTCACCCCTCCACTTT

clone_size: -
v_call: TRBV5-1
j_call: TRBJ2-1
d_call: TRBD2
cdr3_aa: CASSLDQRGNNEQFF
cdr3_nt: TGCGCCAGCAGCTTGGACCAGCGGGGGAACAATGAGCAGTTCTTC

clone_size: few
v_call: TRBV6-1
j_call: TRBJ2-5
d_call: TRBD1
cdr3_aa: CASSDDRGETQYF
cdr3_nt: TGTGCCAGCAGTGATGACAGGGGAGAGACCCAGTACTTC

clone_size: few
v_call: TRBV7-7
j_call: TRBJ2-1
d_call: TRBD1
cdr3_aa: CASSLTLTGDNEQFF
cdr3_nt: TGTGCTAGCAGCTTAACCCTTACAGGGGACAATGAGCAGTTCTTC

clone_size: few
v_call: TRBV11-2
j_call: TRBJ1-2
d_call: -
cdr3_aa: CASSLRGARGYTF
cdr3_nt: TGTGCCAGCAGCTTACGGGGGGCGAGGGGCTACACCTTC

clone_size: -
v_call: TRBV4-2
j_call: TRBJ2-3
d_call: TRBD2
cdr3_aa: CASRAGLADTDTQYF
cdr3_nt: TGTGCCAGCAGGGCGGGACTAGCGGACACAGATACGCAGTATTTT

clone_size: -
v_call: TRBV20-1
j_call: TRBJ2-5
d_call: TRBD1
cdr3_aa: CSGDRGETQYF
cdr3_nt: TGCAGTGGAGACAGGGGAGAGACCCAGTACTTC

clone_size: many
v_call: TRBV7-2
j_call: TRBJ2-7
d_call: -
cdr3_aa: CASSYPTDEQYF
cdr3_nt: TGTGCCAGCAGCTACCCGACAGACGAGCAGTACTTC

clone_size: -
v_call: TRBV5-1
j_call: TRBJ2-6
d_call: -
cdr3_aa: CASSLEGPSGANVLTF
cdr3_nt: TGCGCCAGCAGCTTGGAGGGGCCCTCTGGGGCCAACGTCCTGACTTTC

clone_size: -
v_call: TRBV4-1
j_call: TRBJ1-4
d_call: TRBD1
cdr3_aa: CASSQTGANEKLFF
cdr3_nt: TGCGCCAGCAGTCAGACAGGGGCTAATGAAAAACTGTTTTTT

clone_size: -
v_call: TRBV7-2
j_call: TRBJ2-1
d_call: TRBD2
cdr3_aa: CASSLGGTSGGNEQFF
cdr3_nt: TGTGCCAGCAGCCTCGGAGGGACTAGCGGGGGCAATGAGCAGTTCTTC

clone_size: -
v_call: TRBV7-3
j_call: TRBJ1-6
d_call: -
cdr3_aa: CASSQQQGYNSPLHF
cdr3_nt: TGTGCCAGCAGCCAACAACAGGGCTATAATTCACCCCTCCACTTT

clone_size: few
v_call: TRBV18
j_call: TRBJ1-2
d_call: -
cdr3_aa: CASSPLGSNYGYTF
cdr3_nt: TGTGCCAGCTCACCCCTCGGGAGCAACTATGGCTACACCTTC

clone_size: -
v_call: TRBV12-5
j_call: TRBJ2-1
d_call: TRBD2
cdr3_aa: CASGFTSGGATYNEQFF
cdr3_nt: TGTGCTAGTGGTTTCACTAGCGGGGGGGCAACCTACAATGAGCAGTTCTTC

clone_size: -
v_call: TRBV7-3
j_call: TRBJ2-1
d_call: TRBD2
cdr3_aa: CASSLMAGGPIEQFF
cdr3_nt: TGTGCCAGCAGCTTAATGGCGGGGGGGCCAATTGAGCAGTTCTTC

clone_size: -
v_call: TRBV7-3
j_call: TRBJ2-4
d_call: TRBD1
cdr3_aa: CASSSGGGDIQYF
cdr3_nt: TGTGCCAGCAGCTCAGGGGGCGGGGACATTCAGTACTTC

clone_size: few
v_call: TRBV7-2
j_call: TRBJ2-7
d_call: TRBD2
cdr3_aa: CASSLRGLEFYEQYF
cdr3_nt: TGTGCCAGCAGCTTAAGAGGACTAGAATTCTACGAGCAGTACTTC

clone_size: -
v_call: TRBV7-2
j_call: TRBJ2-2
d_call: TRBD1
cdr3_aa: CASSAAGTEVSGELFF
cdr3_nt: TGTGCCAGCAGCGCCGCCGGGACAGAAGTGAGCGGGGAGCTGTTTTTT

clone_size: -
v_call: TRBV6-6
j_call: TRBJ2-1
d_call: -
cdr3_aa: CASRLGIGSNEQFF
cdr3_nt: TGTGCCAGCCGATTGGGGATAGGGAGCAATGAGCAGTTCTTC

clone_size: once
v_call: TRBV30
j_call: TRBJ1-6
d_call: -
cdr3_aa: CAWSVAGGSYNSPLHF
cdr3_nt: TGTGCCTGGAGTGTAGCGGGGGGCTCCTATAATTCACCCCTCCACTTT

clone_size: few
v_call: TRBV20-1
j_call: TRBJ2-7
d_call: -
cdr3_aa: CSASGGHEQYF
cdr3_nt: TGCAGTGCTAGTGGAGGGCACGAGCAGTACTTC

clone_size: few
v_call: TRBV7-2
j_call: TRBJ1-3
d_call: -
cdr3_aa: CASSLYRLSGNTIYF
cdr3_nt: TGTGCCAGCAGCTTGTATAGACTCTCTGGAAACACCATATATTTT

clone_size: few
v_call: TRBV6-5
j_call: TRBJ1-1
d_call: TRBD1
cdr3_aa: CASRNTGGGNTEAFF
cdr3_nt: TGTGCCAGCAGAAATACAGGGGGAGGAAATACTGAAGCTTTCTTT

clone_size: -
v_call: TRBV18
j_call: TRBJ1-1
d_call: TRBD1
cdr3_aa: CASSATGGGVNTEAFF
cdr3_nt: TGTGCCAGCTCAGCGACAGGGGGTGGAGTGAACACTGAAGCTTTCTTT